This TCR beta chain was profiled in a study of brain metastases from non-small cell lung cancer. The study's findings and limits: Paired brain metastases and primary tumors largely shared TCR repertoires. T-cell clones appeared expanded in 60% to 75% of brain metastases relative to matched primary tumors. Fewer infiltrating T cells were found in brain metastases than primaries.

Produced via immunoSEQ multiplex PCR; TCRdb's table is partial and in-frame only. The data show around 8,000 clones, with 85% seen just once and 3.5% to 5% held by the top ten. This CDR3 is 14 amino acids long. The germline V and J ends were trimmed by 1 base and 3 bases, with 10 bases remaining between them. In germline, CDR1 is SGDLS, CDR2 YYNGEE. As regards this clone: Its antigen is currently unknown.

Sample: primary lung tumor tissue. This TCR was recovered from a donor aged 40 or older with non-small cell lung cancer. This rearrangement joins TRBV9 to TRBJ1-1; D may be TRBD1 (5 bases). CDR3 amino acids: CASSVQGGDTEAFF. In DNA form, the CDR3 reads TGTGCCAGCAGCGTACAGGGAGGCGACACTGAAGCTTTCTTT.